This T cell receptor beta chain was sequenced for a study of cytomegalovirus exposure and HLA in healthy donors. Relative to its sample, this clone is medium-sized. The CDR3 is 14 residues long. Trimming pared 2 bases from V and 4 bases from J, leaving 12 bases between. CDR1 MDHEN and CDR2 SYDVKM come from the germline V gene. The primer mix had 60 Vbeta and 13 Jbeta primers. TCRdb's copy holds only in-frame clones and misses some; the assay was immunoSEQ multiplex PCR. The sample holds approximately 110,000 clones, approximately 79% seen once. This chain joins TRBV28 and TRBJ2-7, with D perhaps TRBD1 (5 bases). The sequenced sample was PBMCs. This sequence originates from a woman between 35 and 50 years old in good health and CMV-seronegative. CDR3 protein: CASSLRTMGYEQYF. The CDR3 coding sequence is TGTGCCAGCAGTTTAAGGACAATGGGGTACGAGCAGTACTTC. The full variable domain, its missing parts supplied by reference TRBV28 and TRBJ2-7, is DVKVTQSSRYLVKRTGEKVFLECVQDMDHENMFWYRQDPGLGLRLIYFSYDVKMKEKGDIPEGYSVSREKKERFSLILESASTNQTSMYLCASSLRTMGYEQYFGPGTRLTVT.